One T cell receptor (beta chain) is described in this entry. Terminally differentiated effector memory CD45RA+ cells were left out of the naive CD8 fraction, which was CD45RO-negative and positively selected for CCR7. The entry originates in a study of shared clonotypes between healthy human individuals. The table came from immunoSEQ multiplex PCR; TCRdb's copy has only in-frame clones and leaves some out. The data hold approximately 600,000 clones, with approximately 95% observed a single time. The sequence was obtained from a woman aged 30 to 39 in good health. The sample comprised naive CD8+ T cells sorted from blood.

DNA for the CDR3: TGTGCCAGCAGCTTGGGCGGGACCTACGAGCAGTACTTC. It specifies CASSLGGTYEQYF. The chain has TRBV5-4 and TRBJ2-5, with TRBD2 as a possible D gene (6 bases). The J call may not be correct, given that the DNA end is closer to TRBJ2-7. This CDR3 is built from 13 residues. Germline loops: CDR1 SGHNT, CDR2 YYREEE (reference sequence).